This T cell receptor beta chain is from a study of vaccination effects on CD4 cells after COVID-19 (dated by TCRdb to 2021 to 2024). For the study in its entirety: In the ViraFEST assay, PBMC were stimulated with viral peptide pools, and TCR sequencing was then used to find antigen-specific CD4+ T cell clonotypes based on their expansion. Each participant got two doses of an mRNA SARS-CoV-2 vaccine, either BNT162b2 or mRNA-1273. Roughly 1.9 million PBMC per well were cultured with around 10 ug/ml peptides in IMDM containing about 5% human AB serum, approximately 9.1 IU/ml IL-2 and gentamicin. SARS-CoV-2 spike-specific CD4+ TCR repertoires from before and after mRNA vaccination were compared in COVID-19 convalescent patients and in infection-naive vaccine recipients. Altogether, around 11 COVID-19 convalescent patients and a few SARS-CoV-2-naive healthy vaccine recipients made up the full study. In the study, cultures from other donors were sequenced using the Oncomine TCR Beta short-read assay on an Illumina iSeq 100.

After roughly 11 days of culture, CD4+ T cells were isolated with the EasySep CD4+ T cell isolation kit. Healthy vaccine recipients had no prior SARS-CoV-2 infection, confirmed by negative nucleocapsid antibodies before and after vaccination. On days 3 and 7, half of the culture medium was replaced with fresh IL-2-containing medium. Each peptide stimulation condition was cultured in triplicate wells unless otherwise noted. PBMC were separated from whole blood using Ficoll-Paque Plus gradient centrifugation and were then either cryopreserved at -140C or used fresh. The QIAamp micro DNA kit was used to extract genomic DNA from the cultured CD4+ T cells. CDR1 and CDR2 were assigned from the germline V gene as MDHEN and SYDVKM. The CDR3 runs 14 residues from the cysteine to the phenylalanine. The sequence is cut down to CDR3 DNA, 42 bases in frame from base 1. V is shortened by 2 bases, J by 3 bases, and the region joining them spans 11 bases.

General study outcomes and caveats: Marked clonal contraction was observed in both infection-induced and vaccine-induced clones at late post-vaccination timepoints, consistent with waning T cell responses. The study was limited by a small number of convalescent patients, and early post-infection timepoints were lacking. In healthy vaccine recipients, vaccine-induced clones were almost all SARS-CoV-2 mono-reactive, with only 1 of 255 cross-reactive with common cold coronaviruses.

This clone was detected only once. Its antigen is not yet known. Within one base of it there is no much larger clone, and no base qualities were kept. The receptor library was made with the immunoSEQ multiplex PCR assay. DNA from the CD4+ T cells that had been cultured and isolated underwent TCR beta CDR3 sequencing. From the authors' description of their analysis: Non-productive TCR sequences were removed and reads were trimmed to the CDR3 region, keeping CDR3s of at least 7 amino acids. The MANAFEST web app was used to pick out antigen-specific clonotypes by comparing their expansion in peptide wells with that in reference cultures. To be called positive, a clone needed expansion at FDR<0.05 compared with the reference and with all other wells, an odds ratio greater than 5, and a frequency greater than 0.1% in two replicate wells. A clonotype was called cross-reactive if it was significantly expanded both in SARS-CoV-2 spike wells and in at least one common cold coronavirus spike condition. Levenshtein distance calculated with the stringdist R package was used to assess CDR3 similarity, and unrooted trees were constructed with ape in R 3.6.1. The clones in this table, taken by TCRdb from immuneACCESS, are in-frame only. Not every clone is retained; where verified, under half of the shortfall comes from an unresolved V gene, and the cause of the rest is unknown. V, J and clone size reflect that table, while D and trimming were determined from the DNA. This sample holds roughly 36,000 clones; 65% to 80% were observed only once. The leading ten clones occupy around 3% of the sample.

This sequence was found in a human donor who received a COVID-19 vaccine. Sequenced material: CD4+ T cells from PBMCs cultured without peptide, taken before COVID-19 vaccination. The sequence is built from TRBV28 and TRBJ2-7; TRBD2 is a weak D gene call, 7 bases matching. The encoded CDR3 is CASSLGGANYEQYF. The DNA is TGTGCCAGCAGTTTAGGGGGGGCTAACTACGAGCAGTACTTC.